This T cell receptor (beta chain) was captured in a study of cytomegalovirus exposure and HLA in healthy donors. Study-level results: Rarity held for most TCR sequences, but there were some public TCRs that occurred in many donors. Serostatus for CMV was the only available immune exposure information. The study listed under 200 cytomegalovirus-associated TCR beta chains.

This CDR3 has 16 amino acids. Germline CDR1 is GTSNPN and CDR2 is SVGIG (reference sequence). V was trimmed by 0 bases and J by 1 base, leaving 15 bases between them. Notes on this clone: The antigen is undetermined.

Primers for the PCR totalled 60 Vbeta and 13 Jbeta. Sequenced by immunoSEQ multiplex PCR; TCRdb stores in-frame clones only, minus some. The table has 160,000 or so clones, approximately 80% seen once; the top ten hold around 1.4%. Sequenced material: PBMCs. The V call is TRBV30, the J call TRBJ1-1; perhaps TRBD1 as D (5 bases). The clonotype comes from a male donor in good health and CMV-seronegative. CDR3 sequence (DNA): TGTGCCTGGAGTGTAGGGGCATATTCGGGGAACACTGAAGCTTTCTTT. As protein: CAWSVGAYSGNTEAFF.